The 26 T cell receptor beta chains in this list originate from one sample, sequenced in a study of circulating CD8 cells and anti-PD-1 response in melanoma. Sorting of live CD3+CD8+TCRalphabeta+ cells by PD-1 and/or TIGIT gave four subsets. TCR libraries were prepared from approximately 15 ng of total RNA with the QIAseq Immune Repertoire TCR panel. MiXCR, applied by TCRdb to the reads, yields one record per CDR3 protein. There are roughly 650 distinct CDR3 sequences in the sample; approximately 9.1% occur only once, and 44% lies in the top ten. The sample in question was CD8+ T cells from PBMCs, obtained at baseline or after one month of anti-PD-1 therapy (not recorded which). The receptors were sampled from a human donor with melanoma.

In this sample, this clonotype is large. The CDR3 DNA is TGTGCCAGTGATGAAATGGATCAGCCCCAGCATTTT. It translates to CASDEMDQPQHF. This chain connects TRBV19 to TRBJ1-5; no clear D. Trimming took off 8 bases at V and 5 bases at J, with 10 bases between the two ends. Germline V CDR1 and CDR2: LNHDA, SQIVND (reference sequence). This CDR3 region has 12 residues.

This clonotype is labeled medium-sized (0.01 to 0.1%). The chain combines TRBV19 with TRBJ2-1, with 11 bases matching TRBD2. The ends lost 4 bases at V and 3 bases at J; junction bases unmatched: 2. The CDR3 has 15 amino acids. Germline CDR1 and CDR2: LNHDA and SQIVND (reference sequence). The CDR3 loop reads CASSKTSGDYNEQFF. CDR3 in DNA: TGTGCCAGTAGTAAGACTAGCGGGGACTACAATGAGCAGTTCTTC. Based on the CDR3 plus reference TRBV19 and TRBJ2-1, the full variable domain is DGGITQSPKYLFRKEGQNVTLSCEQNLNHDAMYWYRQDPGQGLRLIYYSQIVNDFQKGDIAEGYSVSREKKESFPLTVTSAQKNPTAFYLCASSKTSGDYNEQFFGPGTRLTVL.

The CDR3 loop is CASSIQSSGTSGRNEQFF. The CDR3 DNA is TGTGCCAGTAGTATACAATCCTCCGGGACTAGCGGTCGGAATGAGCAGTTCTTC. This chain uses TRBV19 with TRBJ2-1, with 11 nucleotides matching TRBD2. CDR1 is LNHDA, CDR2 SQIVND, per germline (reference sequence). The CDR3 runs to 18 residues. Trimming at V came to 2 bases and at J to 7 bases, leaving 13 bases not matched to a gene. The entire variable domain, with the rest obtained from reference TRBV19 and TRBJ2-1, is as follows: DGGITQSPKYLFRKEGQNVTLSCEQNLNHDAMYWYRQDPGQGLRLIYYSQIVNDFQKGDIAEGYSVSREKKESFPLTVTSAQKNPTAFYLCASSIQSSGTSGRNEQFFGPGTRLTVL.

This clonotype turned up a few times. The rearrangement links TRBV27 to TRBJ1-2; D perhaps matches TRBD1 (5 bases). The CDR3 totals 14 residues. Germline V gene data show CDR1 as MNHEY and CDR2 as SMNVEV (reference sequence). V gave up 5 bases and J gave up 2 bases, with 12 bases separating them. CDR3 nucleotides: TGTGCCAGCAGTCCCTCGACAGCCAACTATGGCTACACCTTC. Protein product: CASSPSTANYGYTF.

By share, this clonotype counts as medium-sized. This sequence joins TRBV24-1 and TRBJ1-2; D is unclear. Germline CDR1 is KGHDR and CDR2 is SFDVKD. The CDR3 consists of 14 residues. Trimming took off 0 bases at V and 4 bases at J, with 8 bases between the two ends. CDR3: CATSDLGRSYGYTF. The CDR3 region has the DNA TGTGCCACCAGTGATTTGGGACGGTCCTATGGCTACACCTTC.

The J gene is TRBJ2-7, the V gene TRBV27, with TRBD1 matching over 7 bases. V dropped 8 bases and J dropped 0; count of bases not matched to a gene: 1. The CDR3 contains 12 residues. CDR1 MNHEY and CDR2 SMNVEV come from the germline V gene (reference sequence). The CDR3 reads CASWDSSYEQYF. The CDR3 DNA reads TGTGCCAGCTGGGACAGCTCCTACGAGCAGTACTTC.

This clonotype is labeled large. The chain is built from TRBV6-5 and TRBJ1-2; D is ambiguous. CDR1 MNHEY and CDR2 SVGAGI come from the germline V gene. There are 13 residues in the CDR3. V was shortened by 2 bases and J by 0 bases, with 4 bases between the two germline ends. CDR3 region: CASSYNPNYGYTF. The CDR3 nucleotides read TGTGCCAGCAGTTACAATCCTAACTATGGCTACACCTTC.

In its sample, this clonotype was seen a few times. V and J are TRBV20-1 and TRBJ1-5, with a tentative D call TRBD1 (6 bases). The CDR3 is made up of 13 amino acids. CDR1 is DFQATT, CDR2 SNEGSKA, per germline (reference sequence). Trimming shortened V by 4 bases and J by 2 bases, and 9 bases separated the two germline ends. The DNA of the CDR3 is TGCAGTGCTACAGGGGCAGGCAATCAGCCCCAGCATTTT. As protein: CSATGAGNQPQHF.

CDR3 sequence (DNA): TGTGCCAGCAACTGGGGTGGAGCGGGGAACAATGAGCAGTTCTTC. It yields the protein CASNWGGAGNNEQFF. The gene calls are TRBV7-2 and TRBJ2-1; 7 nucleotides line up with TRBD2. Germline V CDR1 and CDR2: SGHTA, FQGNSA. With 7 bases clipped from V and 5 bases from J, the junction kept 11 bases outside the gene matches. The CDR3 runs to 15 residues.

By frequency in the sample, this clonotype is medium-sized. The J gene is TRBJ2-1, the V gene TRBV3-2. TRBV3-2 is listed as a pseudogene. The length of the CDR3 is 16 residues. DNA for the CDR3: TGTGCCAGCAGCCGGAGAAGGAGTGGGGTTTACAATGAGCAGTTCTTC. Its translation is CASSRRRSGVYNEQFF.

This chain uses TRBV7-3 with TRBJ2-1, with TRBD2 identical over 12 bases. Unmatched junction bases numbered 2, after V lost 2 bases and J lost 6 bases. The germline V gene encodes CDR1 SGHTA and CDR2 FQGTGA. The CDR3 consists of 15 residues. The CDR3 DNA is TGTGCCAGCAGCTTACTAGCGGGGGGGCCCAATGAGCAGTTCTTC. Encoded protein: CASSLLAGGPNEQFF.

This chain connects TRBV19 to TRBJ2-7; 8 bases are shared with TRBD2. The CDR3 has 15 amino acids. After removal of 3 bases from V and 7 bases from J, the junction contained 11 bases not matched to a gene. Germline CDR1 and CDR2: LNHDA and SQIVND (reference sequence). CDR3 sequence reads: CASSITSGNYNEQYF. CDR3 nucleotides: TGTGCCAGTAGTATCACTAGCGGAAATTACAATGAGCAGTACTTC.

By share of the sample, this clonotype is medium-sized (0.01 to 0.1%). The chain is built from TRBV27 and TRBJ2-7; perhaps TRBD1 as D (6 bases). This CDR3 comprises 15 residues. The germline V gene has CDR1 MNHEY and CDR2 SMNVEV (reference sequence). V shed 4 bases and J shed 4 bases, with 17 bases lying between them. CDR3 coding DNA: TGTGCCAGCAGTTCGCCCGGGACACGAGGTTACGAGCAGTACTTC. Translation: CASSSPGTRGYEQYF.

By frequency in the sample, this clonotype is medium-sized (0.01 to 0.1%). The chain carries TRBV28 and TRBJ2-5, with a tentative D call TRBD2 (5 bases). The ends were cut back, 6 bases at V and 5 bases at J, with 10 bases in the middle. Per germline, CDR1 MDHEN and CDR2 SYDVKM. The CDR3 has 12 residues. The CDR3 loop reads CASSGWEETQYF. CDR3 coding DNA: TGTGCCAGCAGCGGGTGGGAGGAGACCCAGTACTTC.

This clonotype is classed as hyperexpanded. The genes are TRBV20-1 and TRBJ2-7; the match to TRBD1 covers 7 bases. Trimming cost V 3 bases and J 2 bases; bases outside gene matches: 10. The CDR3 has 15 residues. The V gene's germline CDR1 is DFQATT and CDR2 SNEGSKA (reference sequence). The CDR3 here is CSASSTDRPTYEQYF. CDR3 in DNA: TGCAGTGCTAGCTCGACGGACAGGCCTACCTACGAGCAGTACTTC.

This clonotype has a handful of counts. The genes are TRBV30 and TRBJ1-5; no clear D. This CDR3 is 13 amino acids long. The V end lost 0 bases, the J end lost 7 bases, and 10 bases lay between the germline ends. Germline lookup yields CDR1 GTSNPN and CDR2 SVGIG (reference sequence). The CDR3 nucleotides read TGTGCCTGGAGTGTAGCGGGGAACCAGCCCCAGCATTTT. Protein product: CAWSVAGNQPQHF.

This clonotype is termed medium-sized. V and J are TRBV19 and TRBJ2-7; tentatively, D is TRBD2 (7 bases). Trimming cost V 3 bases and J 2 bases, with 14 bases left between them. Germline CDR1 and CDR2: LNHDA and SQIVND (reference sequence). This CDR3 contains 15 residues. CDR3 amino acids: CASSMAGGGTYEQYF. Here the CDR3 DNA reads TGTGCCAGTAGTATGGCCGGCGGGGGCACCTACGAGCAGTACTTC.

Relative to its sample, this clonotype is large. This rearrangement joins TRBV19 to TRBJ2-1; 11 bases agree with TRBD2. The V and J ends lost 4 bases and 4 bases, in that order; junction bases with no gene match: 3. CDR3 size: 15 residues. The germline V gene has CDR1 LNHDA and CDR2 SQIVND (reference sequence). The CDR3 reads CASSTTSGEYNEQFF. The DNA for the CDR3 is TGTGCCAGTAGTACGACTAGCGGGGAGTACAATGAGCAGTTCTTC.

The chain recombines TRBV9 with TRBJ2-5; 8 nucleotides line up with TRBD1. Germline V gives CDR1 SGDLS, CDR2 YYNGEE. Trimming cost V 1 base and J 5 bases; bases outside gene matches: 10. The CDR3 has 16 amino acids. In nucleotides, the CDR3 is TGTGCCAGCAGCGTATCTTCCAGGGGGCCTAGGGAGACCCAGTACTTC. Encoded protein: CASSVSSRGPRETQYF.

CDR3 residues: CASSEDTGGYEQYF. DNA for the CDR3: TGTGCCAGCAGTGAAGATACGGGTGGCTACGAGCAGTACTTC. This chain uses TRBV2 with TRBJ2-7; D not certain. The germline V gene has CDR1 SNHLY and CDR2 FYNNEI. The CDR3 loop spans 14 amino acids. The germline V and J ends were trimmed by 1 base and 3 bases, with 10 bases remaining between them.

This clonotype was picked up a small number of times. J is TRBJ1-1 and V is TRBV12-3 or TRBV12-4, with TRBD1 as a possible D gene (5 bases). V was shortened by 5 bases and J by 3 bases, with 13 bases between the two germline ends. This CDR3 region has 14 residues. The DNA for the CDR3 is TGTGCCAGCAGTATTCCGGGACTTCACACTGAAGCTTTCTTT. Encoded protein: CASSIPGLHTEAFF.

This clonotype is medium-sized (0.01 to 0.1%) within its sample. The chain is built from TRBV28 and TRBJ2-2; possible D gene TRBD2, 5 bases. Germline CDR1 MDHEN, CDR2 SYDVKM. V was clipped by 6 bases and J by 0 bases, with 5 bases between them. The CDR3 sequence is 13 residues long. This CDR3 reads CASRRANTGELFF. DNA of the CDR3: TGTGCCAGCAGGCGGGCGAACACCGGGGAGCTGTTTTTT.

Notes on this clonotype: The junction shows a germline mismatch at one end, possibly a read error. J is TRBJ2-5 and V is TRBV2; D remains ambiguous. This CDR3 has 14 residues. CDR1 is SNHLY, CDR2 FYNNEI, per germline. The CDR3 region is CASGEALVRETQYF. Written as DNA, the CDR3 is TGTGCCAGCGGTGAAGCGCTCGTTCGAGAGACCCAGTATTTC.

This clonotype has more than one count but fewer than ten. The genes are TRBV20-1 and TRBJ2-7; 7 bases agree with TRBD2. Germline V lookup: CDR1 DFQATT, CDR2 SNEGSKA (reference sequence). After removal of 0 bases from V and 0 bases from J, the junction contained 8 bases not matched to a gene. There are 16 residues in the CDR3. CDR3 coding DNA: TGCAGTGCTAGAGAAACCTACGGGACTAACTCCTACGAGCAGTACTTC. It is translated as CSARETYGTNSYEQYF.

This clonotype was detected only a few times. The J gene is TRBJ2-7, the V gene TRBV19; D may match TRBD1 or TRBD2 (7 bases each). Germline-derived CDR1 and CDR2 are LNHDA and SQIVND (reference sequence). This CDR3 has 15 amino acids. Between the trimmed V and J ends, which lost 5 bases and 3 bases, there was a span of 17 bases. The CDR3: CASSVAGGGVYEQYF. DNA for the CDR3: TGTGCCAGTAGTGTCGCAGGGGGGGGAGTCTACGAGCAGTACTTC.

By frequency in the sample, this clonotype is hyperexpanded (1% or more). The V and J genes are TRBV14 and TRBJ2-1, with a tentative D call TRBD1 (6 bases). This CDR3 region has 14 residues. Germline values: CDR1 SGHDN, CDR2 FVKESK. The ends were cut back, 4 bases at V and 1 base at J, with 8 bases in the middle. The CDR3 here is CASSRQVSYNEQFF. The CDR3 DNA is TGTGCCAGCAGCCGACAGGTTTCCTACAATGAGCAGTTCTTC.